The source of this TCR beta chain is a study of T cells in Graves' hyperthyroidism and ophthalmopathy. The CDR3 loop spans 18 amino acids. Germline CDR1 is SGDLS and CDR2 is YYNGEE. Trimming at V came to 3 bases and at J to 3 bases, leaving 6 bases not matched to a gene. This clonotype was observed a few times. Amplified TCR beta CDR3 regions came from RNA transcripts. When the TCR CDR3 underwent first-round RT-PCR, the HTBI primer set was used. TCRdb re-analysed the multiplex PCR reads in MiXCR, keeping a single row per CDR3 protein. The repertoire includes hundreds of thousands of distinct CDR3 sequences, around 14% of them detected once, and 9.2% sits in the top ten.

The sequenced material came from blood. The chain links TRBV9 to TRBJ2-2; TRBD2 agrees at 15 bases. The sequence came from a woman younger than 35 with Graves' hyperthyroidism. CDR3 in amino acids: CASSAGLAGGFDTGELFF. The CDR3 region has the DNA TGTGCCAGCAGCGCAGGACTAGCGGGAGGGTTCGACACCGGGGAGCTGTTTTTT.